These 18 T cell receptor beta chains came from one sample sequenced in a study of a mutant IDH1 vaccine in newly diagnosed glioma (dated by TCRdb to the early 2020s). The time point tag for this specimen amounts to: baseline, week 1 (first vaccination visit). This sample's treatment or condition label indicates: pre-vaccination baseline after standard-of-care therapy. The library relied on the immunoSEQ multiplex PCR assay. TCRdb took over this immuneACCESS table, retaining in-frame rearrangements with V and J assigned. Such tables are incomplete; in checked studies, under half of the missing clones stem from an unresolved V gene, and the remainder is unexplained. This sample has about 35,000 clones in its table, and 60% to 85% of those were observed once. Clones ranked in the top ten supply about 9.4% of the sample. This specimen consisted of peripheral blood mononuclear cells (PBMCs), obtained from a glioma patient treated with radiotherapy, temozolomide or both. The origin of the receptors is a man in his fifties or sixties with glioma. Some clones in this sample may be carry-over from other donors' samples.

The chain employs TRBV7-2 and TRBJ1-6; D gene ambiguous. CDR1 SGHTA and CDR2 FQGNSA come from the germline V gene. The CDR3 is 15 amino acids. The V and J ends lost 3 bases and 6 bases respectively, with 12 bases between them. The chain's CDR3 is CASSFGVAANSPLHF. The DNA for the CDR3 is TGTGCCAGCAGCTTCGGAGTGGCAGCTAATTCACCCCTCCACTTT.

This clone appeared a few times. At one boundary the junction diverges from the germline segment, which might be a read error. The rearrangement joins TRBV27 to TRBJ2-2, with D perhaps given as TRBD1 or TRBD2 (6 bases each). The CDR3 is made up of 17 amino acids. Germline V gene lookup returns CDR1 MNHEY and CDR2 SMNVEV (reference sequence). The CDR3 here is CASSRGHHRAKTGELFF. CDR3 DNA: TGTGCCAGCAGCCGGGGGCATCACAGGGCGAAGACCGGGGAGCTGTTTTTT.

The table lists this clone with a few counts. V usage is TRBV18 and J usage is TRBJ1-1; no clear D. The CDR3 length is 16 residues. V lost 3 bases, J lost 0 bases, and 14 bases lay in between. Per the germline V gene, CDR1 is KGHSH and CDR2 is LQKENI. The CDR3 coding sequence is TGTGCCAGCTCACCGAAGGTCGGGCAGCTGAACACTGAAGCTTTCTTT. Protein product: CASSPKVGQLNTEAFF.

The genes are TRBV7-9 and TRBJ1-2; TRBD1 matches 11 bases. Looked up from germline, CDR1 is SEHNR and CDR2 is FQNEAQ (reference sequence). V gave up 5 bases and J gave up 2 bases; unmatched junction bases: 7. This CDR3 contains 16 residues. CDR3 coding DNA: TGTGCCAGCAGCCCTTGGACAGGGGGCCAAAACTATGGCTACACCTTC. Translating gives CASSPWTGGQNYGYTF.

This clone was detected only once. The CDR3 DNA reads as TGTGCCAGCAGTGTGACTAACGAGCAGTACTTC. Amino acids: CASSVTNEQYF. The chain recombines TRBV28 with TRBJ2-7; weak D call: TRBD2 (5 bases). From germline, CDR1 is MDHEN and CDR2 SYDVKM. The length of the CDR3 is 11 residues. V was cut by 5 bases and J by 5 bases, with 7 bases left in between. The variable domain in full, completed from reference TRBV28 and TRBJ2-7, reads DVKVTQSSRYLVKRTGEKVFLECVQDMDHENMFWYRQDPGLGLRLIYFSYDVKMKEKGDIPEGYSVSREKKERFSLILESASTNQTSMYLCASSVTNEQYFGPGTRLTVT.

In nucleotides, the CDR3 is TGTGCCAGCAGCTTAGCCTTTAATCAGCCCCAGCATTTT. This sequence encodes CASSLAFNQPQHF. The chain combines TRBV7-6 with TRBJ1-5; D gene unclear. V was cut by 0 bases and J by 4 bases, with 4 bases left in between. In germline, CDR1 is SGHVS, CDR2 FNYEAQ. The length of the CDR3 is 13 residues.

This clone has just one count. The J gene is TRBJ1-5, the V gene TRBV6-5, with a possible D match to TRBD1 (5 bases). The CDR3 contains 15 residues. Deletions cut 5 bases from V and 4 bases from J, with 15 bases between. CDR1 is MNHEY and CDR2 is SVGAGI in the germline V gene. The CDR3 sequence is CASSPTPGANQPQHF. For the CDR3, the DNA is TGTGCCAGCAGTCCTACGCCCGGGGCGAATCAGCCCCAGCATTTT.

The chain links TRBV27 to TRBJ1-1, with D unresolved. Germline-derived CDR1 and CDR2 are MNHEY and SMNVEV (reference sequence). V lost 10 bases and J lost 5, with 20 bases in between. There are 14 residues in the CDR3. CDR3 coding DNA: TGTGCCACCATGCCCGGACCCACCTGGACTGAAGCTTTCTTT. Protein sequence: CATMPGPTWTEAFF.

This clone was found once. The rearrangement links TRBV7-2 to TRBJ2-5, with 10 bases matching TRBD2. There are 15 residues in the CDR3. The germline gives CDR1 SGHTA, CDR2 FQGNSA. The V and J ends lost 4 bases and 5 bases, in that order; junction bases with no gene match: 7. The chain's CDR3 is CASSSSSGSWETQYF. The CDR3 DNA is TGTGCCAGCAGCTCTTCTAGCGGGAGTTGGGAGACCCAGTACTTC. The variable domain in full, with the rest retrieved from reference TRBV7-2 and TRBJ2-5, is GAGVSQSPSNKVTEKGKDVELRCDPISGHTALYWYRQSLGQGLEFLIYFQGNSAPDKSGLPSDRFSAERTGGSVSTLTIQRTQQEDSAVYLCASSSSSGSWETQYFGPGTRLLVL.

This clone was detected only a few times. The chain employs TRBV15 and TRBJ1-1; 8 nucleotides match TRBD1. The ends lost 0 bases at V and 3 bases at J; junction bases unmatched: 6. The germline CDR1 and CDR2 sequences are LNHNV and YYDKDF (reference sequence). The CDR3 is 16 amino acids. The CDR3 protein is CATSRDRGQGYTEAFF. The CDR3 DNA reads TGTGCCACCAGCAGAGATCGAGGACAGGGTTACACTGAAGCTTTCTTT. The full variable domain, with the rest looked up from reference TRBV15 and TRBJ1-1, is DAMVIQNPRYQVTQFGKPVTLSCSQTLNHNVMYWYQQKSSQAPKLLFHYYDKDFNNEADTPDNFQSRRPNTSFCFLDIRSPGLGDTAMYLCATSRDRGQGYTEAFFGQGTRLTVV.

The chain employs TRBV2 and TRBJ1-2, with unresolved D. The CDR3 totals 13 residues. Germline-derived CDR1 and CDR2 are SNHLY and FYNNEI. Trimming cost V 0 bases and J 5 bases, with 7 bases left between them. The CDR3 sequence is CASSEAPEYGYTF. The CDR3 bases are TGTGCCAGCAGTGAAGCGCCGGAATATGGCTACACCTTC.

The genes are TRBV5-1 and TRBJ2-7, with 10 bases matching TRBD1. Germline values: CDR1 SGHRS, CDR2 YFSETQ. The CDR3 sequence is 15 residues long. V trimming: 0 bases; J trimming: 0 bases; junction bases outside the gene matches: 0. The CDR3 protein is CASSLGTGGSYEQYF. CDR3 nucleotide sequence: TGCGCCAGCAGCTTGGGGACAGGGGGCTCCTACGAGCAGTACTTC.

This clone was recorded once. This sequence joins TRBV25-1 and TRBJ1-1; D call uncertain. This CDR3 is 12 amino acids long. The V end was cut by 2 bases, the J end by 8 bases, with 9 bases between. CDR1 and CDR2 from the germline V gene are MGHDK and SYGVNS. CDR3 sequence: CASSEAYGEAFF. The CDR3 nucleotides read TGTGCCAGCAGTGAAGCGTACGGAGAAGCTTTCTTT.

The CDR3 sequence: CASSLVPGQGNTEAFF. The CDR3 DNA is TGTGCCAGCAGCCTCGTCCCGGGACAGGGGAACACTGAAGCTTTCTTT. This chain links TRBV14 with TRBJ1-1, with 9 bases that match TRBD1. In germline, CDR1 is SGHDN, CDR2 FVKESK. The CDR3 is 16 amino acids. V shed 4 bases, J shed 1 base, and the junction held 7 bases outside the gene matches.

The chain combines TRBV7-2 with TRBJ2-5, with 9 bases matching TRBD2. The CDR3 spans 17 residues. CDR1 and CDR2 from the germline V gene are SGHTA and FQGNSA. J gave up 5 bases and V 4 bases, and 14 bases lay outside the gene matches. The CDR3 region has the DNA TGTGCCAGCAGCTCTCGCAGAGGTAGCGGGGGAGGGGAGACCCAGTACTTC. It translates to CASSSRRGSGGGETQYF.

J is TRBJ2-7 and V is TRBV7-2; no firm D call. V shed 1 base and J shed 4 bases, with 11 bases lying between them. The germline V gene encodes CDR1 SGHTA and CDR2 FQGNSA. CDR3 size: 14 residues. CDR3 bases: TGTGCCAGCAGCTTAGGCGTACAATTTTACGAGCAGTACTTC. Encoded protein: CASSLGVQFYEQYF.

The gene calls are TRBV30 and TRBJ2-1; D is possibly TRBD1 (6 bases). The length of the CDR3 is 13 residues. The germline V and J ends were trimmed by 1 base and 6 bases, with 10 bases remaining between them. Germline CDR1 reads GTSNPN; CDR2 reads SVGIG (reference sequence). CDR3 in DNA: TGTGCCTGGAGTGAGGGGGTGGGCAATGAGCAGTTCTTC. It specifies CAWSEGVGNEQFF.

This rearrangement joins TRBV7-9 to TRBJ2-1; no firm D call. The CDR3 runs 13 residues. Trimming took 5 bases from V and 5 from J, leaving 10 bases between them. Germline V gene lookup returns CDR1 SEHNR and CDR2 FQNEAQ (reference sequence). CDR3 sequence reads: CASSPVADNEQFF. As DNA, the CDR3 is TGTGCCAGCAGCCCTGTTGCGGACAATGAGCAGTTCTTC.